This T cell receptor beta chain was captured in a study of identical twins. This clonotype was counted a few times. No antigen is known for it. Whole-study results and caveats: Compared with models, monozygotic twins showed more out-of-frame TCR alpha sharing. Among beta out-of-frame sequences, excess sharing between twins appeared weaker. The abundant beta clonotypes from cord blood had fewer insertions, and memory repertoires had none of this.

Unique molecular identifiers were in the cDNA, with template-switch universal primer binding. Each CDR3 protein gets one entry after TCRdb re-called the 5' RACE reads with MiXCR. This sample has 310,000 or so distinct CDR3 sequences, with nearly 9.5% found just once. From germline, CDR1 is MNHEY and CDR2 SVGAGI. The length of the CDR3 is 13 residues. J gave up 2 bases and V 4 bases, and 2 bases lay outside the gene matches. These data also featured in a second study, about yellow fever vaccine responses in identical twins.

The TCR comes from a woman aged 18-29 years in good health. The V gene is TRBV6-5, the J gene TRBJ2-7; TRBD2 matches 7 bases. Material for sequencing was CD8+ T cells sorted from blood. This CDR3 reads CASSSSGTYEQYF. In nucleotides, the CDR3 is TGTGCCAGCAGTTCAAGCGGGACCTACGAGCAGTACTTC.